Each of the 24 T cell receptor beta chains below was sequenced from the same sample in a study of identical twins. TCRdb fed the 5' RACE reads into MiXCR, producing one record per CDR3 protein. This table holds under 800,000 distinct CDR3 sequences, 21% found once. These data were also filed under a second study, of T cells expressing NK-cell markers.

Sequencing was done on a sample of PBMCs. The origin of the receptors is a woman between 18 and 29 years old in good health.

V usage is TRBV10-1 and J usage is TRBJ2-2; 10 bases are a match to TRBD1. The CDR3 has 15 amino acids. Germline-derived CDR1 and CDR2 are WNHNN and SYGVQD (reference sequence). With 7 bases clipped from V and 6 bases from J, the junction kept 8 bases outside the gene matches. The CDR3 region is CASTRDRGIAGELFF. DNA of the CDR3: TGCGCCAGCACCCGGGACAGGGGAATTGCCGGGGAGCTGTTTTTT.

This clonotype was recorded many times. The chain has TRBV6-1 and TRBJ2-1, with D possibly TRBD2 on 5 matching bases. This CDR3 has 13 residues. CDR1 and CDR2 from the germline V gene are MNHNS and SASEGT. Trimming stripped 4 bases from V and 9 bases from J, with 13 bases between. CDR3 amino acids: CASSVTSSTEQFF. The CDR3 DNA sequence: TGTGCCAGCAGTGTCACTTCTAGCACTGAGCAGTTCTTC.

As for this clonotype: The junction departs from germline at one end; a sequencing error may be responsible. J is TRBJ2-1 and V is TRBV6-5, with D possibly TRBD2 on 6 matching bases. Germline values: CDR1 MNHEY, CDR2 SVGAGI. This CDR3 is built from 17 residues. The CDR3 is CASSYSIRRGLYSEQFF. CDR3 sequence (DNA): TGTGCCAGCAGTTACTCGATACGGCGGGGACTGTACAGTGAGCAGTTCTTC.

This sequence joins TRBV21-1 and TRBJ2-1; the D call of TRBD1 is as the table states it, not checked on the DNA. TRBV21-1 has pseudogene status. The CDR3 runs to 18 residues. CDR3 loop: CASSNHPMGPGGHNEQFF. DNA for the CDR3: TGTGCCAGCAGCAATCATCCCATGGGGCCAGGGGGGCACAATGAGCAGTTCTTC.

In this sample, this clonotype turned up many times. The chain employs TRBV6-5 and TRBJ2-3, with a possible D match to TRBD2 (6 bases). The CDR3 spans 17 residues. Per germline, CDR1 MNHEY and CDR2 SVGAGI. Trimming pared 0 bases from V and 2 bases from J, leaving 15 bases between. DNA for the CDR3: TGTGCCAGCAGTTACTCGAGATATCGGGGGACCACAGATACGCAGTATTTT. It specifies CASSYSRYRGTTDTQYF.

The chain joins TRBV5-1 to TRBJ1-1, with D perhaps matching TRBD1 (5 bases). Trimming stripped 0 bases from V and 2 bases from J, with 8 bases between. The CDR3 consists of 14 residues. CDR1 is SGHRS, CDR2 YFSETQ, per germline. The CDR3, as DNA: TGCGCCAGCAGCTTGGACAGGACTAACACTGAAGCTTTCTTT. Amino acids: CASSLDRTNTEAFF. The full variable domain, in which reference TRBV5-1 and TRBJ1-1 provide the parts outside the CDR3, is KAGVTQTPRYLIKTRGQQVTLSCSPISGHRSVSWYQQTPGQGLQFLFEYFSETQRNKGNFPGRFSGRQFSNSRSEMNVSTLELGDSALYLCASSLDRTNTEAFFGQGTRLTVV.

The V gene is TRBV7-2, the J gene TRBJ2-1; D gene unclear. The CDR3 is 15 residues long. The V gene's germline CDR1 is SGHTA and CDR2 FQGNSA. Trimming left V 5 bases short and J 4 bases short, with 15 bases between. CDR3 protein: CASSPSPDNYNEQFF. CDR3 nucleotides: TGTGCCAGCAGCCCAAGCCCTGACAATTACAATGAGCAGTTCTTC.

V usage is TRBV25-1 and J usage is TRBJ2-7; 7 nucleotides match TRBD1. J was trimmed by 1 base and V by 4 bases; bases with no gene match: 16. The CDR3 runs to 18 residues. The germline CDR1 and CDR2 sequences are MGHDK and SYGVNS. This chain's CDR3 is CASSADFHKQGKSYEQYF. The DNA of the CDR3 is TGTGCCAGCAGTGCCGACTTCCATAAACAGGGGAAGTCCTACGAGCAGTACTTC.

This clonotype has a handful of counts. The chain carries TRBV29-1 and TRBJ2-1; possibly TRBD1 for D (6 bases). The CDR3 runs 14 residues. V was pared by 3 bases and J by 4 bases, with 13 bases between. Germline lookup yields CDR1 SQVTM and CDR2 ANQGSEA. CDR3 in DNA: TGCAGCGTTGACGACAGGCGCAATTACAATGAGCAGTTCTTC. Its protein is CSVDDRRNYNEQFF.

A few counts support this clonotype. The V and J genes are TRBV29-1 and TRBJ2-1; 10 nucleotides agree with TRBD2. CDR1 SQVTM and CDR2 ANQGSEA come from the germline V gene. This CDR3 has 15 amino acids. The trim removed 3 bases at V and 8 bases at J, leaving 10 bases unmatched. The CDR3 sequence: CSVDTLAGVSDEQFF. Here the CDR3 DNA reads TGCAGCGTTGACACCCTAGCGGGAGTAAGCGATGAGCAGTTCTTC.

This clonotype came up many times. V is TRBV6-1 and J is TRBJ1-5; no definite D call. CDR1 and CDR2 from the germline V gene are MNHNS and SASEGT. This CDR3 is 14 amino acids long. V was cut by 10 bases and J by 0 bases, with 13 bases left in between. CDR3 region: CATAVGISNQPQHF. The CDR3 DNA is TGTGCCACCGCAGTAGGTATTAGCAATCAGCCCCAGCATTTT.

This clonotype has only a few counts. The CDR3: CASSHLARRGTTEQYF. The CDR3 DNA is TGTGCCAGCAGTCACTTAGCCAGGAGGGGGACCACCGAGCAGTACTTC. The chain couples TRBV6-5 to TRBJ2-7, with D possibly being TRBD1 or TRBD2 (6 bases each). Germline CDR1 reads MNHEY; CDR2 reads SVGAGI. This CDR3 region has 16 residues. Trimming took off 5 bases at V and 6 bases at J, with 23 bases between the two ends.

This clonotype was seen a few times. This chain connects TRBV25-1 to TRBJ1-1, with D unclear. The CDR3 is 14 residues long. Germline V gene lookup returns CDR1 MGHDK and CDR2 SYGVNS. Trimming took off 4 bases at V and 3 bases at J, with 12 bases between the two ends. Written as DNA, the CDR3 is TGTGCCAGCAGTGGGTGGGGAAGGCACACTGAAGCTTTCTTT. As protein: CASSGWGRHTEAFF. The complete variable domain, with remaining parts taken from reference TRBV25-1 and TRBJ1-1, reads EADIYQTPRYLVIGTGKKITLECSQTMGHDKMYWYQQDPGMELHLIHYSYGVNSTEKGDLSSESTVSRIRTEHFPLTLESARPSHTSQYLCASSGWGRHTEAFFGQGTRLTVV.

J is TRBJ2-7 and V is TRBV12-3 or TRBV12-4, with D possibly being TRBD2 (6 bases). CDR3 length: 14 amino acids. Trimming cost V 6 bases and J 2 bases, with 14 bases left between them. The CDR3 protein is CASSRSGNAYEQYF. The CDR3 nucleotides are TGTGCCAGCAGCCGTAGCGGAAACGCCTACGAGCAGTACTTC.

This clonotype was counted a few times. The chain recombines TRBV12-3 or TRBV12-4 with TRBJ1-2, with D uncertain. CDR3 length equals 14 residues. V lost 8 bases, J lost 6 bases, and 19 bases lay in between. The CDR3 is CASAPTGIFDGYTF. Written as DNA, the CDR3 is TGTGCCAGCGCACCGACGGGGATTTTCGATGGCTACACCTTC.

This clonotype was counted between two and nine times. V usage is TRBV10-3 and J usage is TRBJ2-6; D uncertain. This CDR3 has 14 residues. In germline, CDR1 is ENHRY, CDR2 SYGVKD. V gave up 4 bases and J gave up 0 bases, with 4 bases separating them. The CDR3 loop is CAISGNSGANVLTF. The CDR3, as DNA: TGTGCCATCAGTGGGAACTCTGGGGCCAACGTCCTGACTTTC.

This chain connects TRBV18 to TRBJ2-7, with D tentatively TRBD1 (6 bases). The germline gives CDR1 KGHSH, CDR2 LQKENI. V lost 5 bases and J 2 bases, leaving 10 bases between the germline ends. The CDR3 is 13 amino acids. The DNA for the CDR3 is TGTGCCAGCTCAATGGACAGCACCTACGAGCAGTACTTC. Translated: CASSMDSTYEQYF.

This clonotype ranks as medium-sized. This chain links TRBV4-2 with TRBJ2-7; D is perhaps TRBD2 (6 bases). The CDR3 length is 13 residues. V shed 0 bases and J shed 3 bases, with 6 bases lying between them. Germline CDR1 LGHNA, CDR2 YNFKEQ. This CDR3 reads CASSQEGLYEQYF. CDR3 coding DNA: TGTGCCAGCAGCCAAGAGGGACTCTACGAGCAGTACTTC.

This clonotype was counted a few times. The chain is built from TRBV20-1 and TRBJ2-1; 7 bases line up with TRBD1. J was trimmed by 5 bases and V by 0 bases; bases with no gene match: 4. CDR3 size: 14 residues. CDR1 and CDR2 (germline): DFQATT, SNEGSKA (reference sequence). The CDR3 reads CSARDRRGHNEQFF. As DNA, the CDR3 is TGCAGTGCTAGAGATCGAAGGGGGCACAATGAGCAGTTCTTC.

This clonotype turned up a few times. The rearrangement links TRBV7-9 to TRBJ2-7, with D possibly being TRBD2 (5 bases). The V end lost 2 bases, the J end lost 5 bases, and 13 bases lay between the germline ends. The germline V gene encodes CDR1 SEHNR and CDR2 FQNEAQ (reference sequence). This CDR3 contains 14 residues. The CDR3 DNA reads TGTGCCAGCAGCTTAATGGCAGTCGGGAACGAGCAGTACTTC. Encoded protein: CASSLMAVGNEQYF.

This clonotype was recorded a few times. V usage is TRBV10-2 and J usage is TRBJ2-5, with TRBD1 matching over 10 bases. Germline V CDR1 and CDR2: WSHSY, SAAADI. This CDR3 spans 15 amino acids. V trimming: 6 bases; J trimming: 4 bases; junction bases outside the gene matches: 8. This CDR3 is CASSPDRTGGETQYF. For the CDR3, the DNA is TGCGCCAGCAGCCCCGATCGGACAGGGGGAGAGACCCAGTACTTC.

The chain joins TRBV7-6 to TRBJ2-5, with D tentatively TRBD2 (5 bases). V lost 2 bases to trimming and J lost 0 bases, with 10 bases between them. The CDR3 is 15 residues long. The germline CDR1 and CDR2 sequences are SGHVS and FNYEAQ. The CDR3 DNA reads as TGTGCCAGCAGCTTAATCTGGAGGAACCAAGAGACCCAGTACTTC. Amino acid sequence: CASSLIWRNQETQYF.

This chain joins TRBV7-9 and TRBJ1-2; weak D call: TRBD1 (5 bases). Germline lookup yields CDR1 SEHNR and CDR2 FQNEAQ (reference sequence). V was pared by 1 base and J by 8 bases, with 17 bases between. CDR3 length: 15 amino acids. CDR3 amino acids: CASSLVIRGSRGYTF. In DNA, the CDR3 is TGTGCCAGCAGCTTAGTCATCCGGGGGTCGCGGGGCTACACCTTC.

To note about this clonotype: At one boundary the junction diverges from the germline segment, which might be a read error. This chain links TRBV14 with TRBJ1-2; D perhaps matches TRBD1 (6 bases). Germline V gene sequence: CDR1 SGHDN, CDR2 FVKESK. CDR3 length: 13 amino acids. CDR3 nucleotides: TGTGCCAGCAGCCCCGGGACAAACTATTGCTACACCTTC. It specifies CASSPGTNYCYTF.